The source of this TCR beta chain is a study of blood T cell repertoires in COVID-19. Study-level information: COVID-19 samples from acute and convalescent phases originated in the United States, Italy and Spain. T cells, B-cell-depleted T cells, or PBMCs provided the cDNA or gDNA that served as material.

The CDR3 runs 15 residues. Trimming took 4 bases from V and 8 from J, leaving 20 bases between them. In germline, CDR1 is LGHNA, CDR2 YSLEER. How the authors handled the data: Scientists estimated how many nucleated cells there were by amplifying reference gene primers. Sequenced by immunoSEQ multiplex PCR; TCRdb stores in-frame clones only, minus some. The DNA gave D and trimming, while V, J and clone size come from that table. The data contain approximately 150,000 clones, about 91% of them singletons. The chain links TRBV4-3 to TRBJ1-2; D unclear. The sequence was collected from a human donor in a cohort sampled during active COVID-19. The specimen was peripheral blood. CDR3 sequence: CASSRLDSGEMGYTF. As DNA, the CDR3 is TGCGCCAGCAGCCGCCTGGACTCCGGCGAAATGGGCTACACCTTC.